This is a list of T cell receptor beta chains from one sample in a study of shared clonotypes between healthy human individuals. The table came from immunoSEQ multiplex PCR; TCRdb's copy has only in-frame clones and leaves some out. The data show roughly 1 million clones, 78% seen once. Sequenced input: memory CD4+ T cells from PBMCs. The receptors shown here come from a young man in good health. Some clones in this sample may be carry-over from other donors' samples. The CDR3 runs from the conserved cysteine through the conserved F or W. The D gene is left open where the match is weak. Only some rows state a clone size, as once, few, many or a class for expanded clones.

NA	NA	TRBV11-1	TRBJ2-7	CASSLGSRVGYEQYF	TGTGCCAGCAGCTTAGGGTCCAGGGTCGGTTACGAGCAGTACTTC
TRBD2	NA	TRBV4-1	TRBJ2-5	CASSHSGSKGETQYF	TGCGCCAGCAGCCATAGCGGGAGTAAGGGAGAGACCCAGTACTTC
TRBD2	NA	TRBV25-1	TRBJ2-1	CASSEGGSGRSGNEQFF	TGTGCCAGCAGTGAGGGAGGTAGCGGGAGGTCGGGCAATGAGCAGTTCTTC
NA	few	TRBV7-2	TRBJ2-1	CASSRQAVYNEQFF	TGTGCCAGCAGCCGTCAAGCGGTCTACAATGAGCAGTTCTTC
TRBD2	NA	TRBV7-2	TRBJ2-1	CASSITGTSGNEQFF	TGTGCCAGCAGCATCACCGGGACTAGCGGTAATGAGCAGTTCTTC
TRBD2	NA	TRBV25-1	TRBJ2-1	CASSDSRASGRVFNEQFF	TGTGCCAGCAGTGATTCGAGGGCTAGCGGGAGGGTTTTCAATGAGCAGTTCTTC
TRBD2	NA	TRBV2	TRBJ2-2	CASSPQLAGAAGELFF	TGTGCCAGCAGTCCACAACTAGCGGGAGCGGCAGGGGAGCTGTTTTTT
NA	once	TRBV5-1	TRBJ2-5	CASSLLQKEETQYF	TGCGCCAGCAGCTTGCTACAGAAGGAGGAGACCCAGTACTTC
TRBD2	NA	TRBV27	TRBJ2-5	CASSLRSGSLETQYF	TGTGCCAGCAGTTTAAGAAGCGGGAGTTTAGAGACCCAGTACTTC
NA	NA	TRBV9	TRBJ2-3	CASSAGTISDTQYF	TGTGCCAGCAGCGCCGGGACAATATCAGATACGCAGTATTTT
NA	NA	TRBV7-8	TRBJ2-3	CASSRPTGTDTQYF	TGTGCCAGCAGCCGCCCCACAGGCACAGATACGCAGTATTTT
TRBD1	NA	TRBV2	TRBJ2-7	CASSTGQVSEQYF	TGTGCCAGCAGTACTGGACAGGTATCCGAGCAGTACTTC
NA	many	TRBV29-1	TRBJ1-1	CSVIRASGAFF	TGCAGCGTTATAAGGGCCTCGGGAGCTTTCTTT
TRBD1	NA	TRBV5-5	TRBJ2-5	CASSRGTDQETQYF	TGTGCCAGCAGCAGAGGGACAGACCAAGAGACCCAGTACTTC
TRBD1	NA	TRBV28	TRBJ2-2	CATRTGLGGELFF	TGTGCCACCAGGACAGGGCTTGGCGGGGAGCTGTTTTTT
NA	NA	TRBV4-3	TRBJ2-7	CASSQDTPGSYEQYF	TGCGCCAGCAGCCAAGATACCCCTGGCTCCTACGAGCAGTACTTC
TRBD2	NA	TRBV18	TRBJ2-1	CASSRTSGEYNEQFF	TGTGCCAGCTCCCGGACTAGCGGGGAGTACAATGAGCAGTTCTTC
NA	NA	TRBV6-1	TRBJ2-1	CASSGNLEAGEQFF	TGTGCCAGCAGTGGTAATCTAGAGGCGGGTGAGCAGTTCTTC
TRBD2	NA	TRBV5-1	TRBJ2-1	CASSLTSGSSNEQFF	TGCGCCAGCAGCTTGACTAGCGGGAGTTCAAATGAGCAGTTCTTC
NA	NA	TRBV7-6	TRBJ1-2	CASSLAGWGAGYGYTF	TGTGCCAGCAGCTTAGCTGGGTGGGGGGCCGGCTATGGCTACACCTTC
NA	NA	TRBV5-4	TRBJ2-2	CASSLARGNTGELFF	TGTGCCAGCAGCTTGGCCAGGGGGAACACCGGGGAGCTGTTTTTT
NA	NA	TRBV15	TRBJ1-5	CATSSRANQPQHF	TGTGCCACCAGCAGCAGGGCTAATCAGCCCCAGCATTTT
NA	few	TRBV4-1	TRBJ2-1	CASSQPGGSYNEQFF	TGCGCCAGCAGCCAACCGGGCGGGTCCTACAATGAGCAGTTCTTC
NA	NA	TRBV6-9	TRBJ2-4	CASSYHKNIQYF	TGTGCCAGCAGTTATCACAAAAACATTCAGTACTTC
TRBD1	NA	TRBV25-1	TRBJ1-2	CASSESQDRFRGYTF	TGTGCCAGCAGTGAAAGCCAGGACAGGTTCCGTGGCTACACCTTC
NA	few	TRBV14	TRBJ1-5	CASSQGWGSNQPQHF	TGTGCCAGCAGCCAGGGGTGGGGATCCAATCAGCCCCAGCATTTT
NA	NA	TRBV5-1	TRBJ2-5	CASSLGQTILKETQYF	TGCGCCAGCAGCTTGGGACAGACCATATTAAAAGAGACCCAGTACTTC
TRBD2	NA	TRBV19	TRBJ2-2	CASLSGRQNTGELFF	TGTGCCAGCCTTAGCGGGAGGCAGAACACCGGGGAGCTGTTTTTT
NA	NA	TRBV28	TRBJ1-4	CASSLYRFEKLFF	TGTGCCAGCAGTTTATACAGATTCGAAAAGCTGTTTTTT
TRBD1	NA	TRBV19	TRBJ2-3	CASSPYPGQGADTQYF	TGTGCCAGTAGTCCCTACCCGGGACAGGGGGCAGATACGCAGTATTTT
TRBD1	NA	TRBV29-1	TRBJ1-2	CSVVPGQGTYGYTF	TGCAGCGTTGTACCGGGACAGGGAACCTATGGCTACACCTTC
TRBD2	once	TRBV11-1	TRBJ2-1	CASSFGAGVYNEQFF	TGTGCCAGCAGCTTCGGGGCGGGGGTCTACAATGAGCAGTTCTTC
NA	once	TRBV18	TRBJ1-5	CASSPGAASNQPQHF	TGTGCCAGCTCACCAGGGGCGGCTAGCAATCAGCCCCAGCATTTT
TRBD2	NA	TRBV5-4	TRBJ2-3	CASSLVRGGPQFSTDTQYF	TGTGCCAGCAGCTTGGTTCGCGGGGGTCCACAGTTTAGCACAGATACGCAGTATTTT
NA	NA	TRBV5-1	TRBJ2-2	CASSLEGAGELFF	TGCGCCAGCAGCTTGGAGGGCGCCGGGGAGCTGTTTTTT
NA	few	TRBV9	TRBJ1-2	CASSVLPANYGYTF	TGTGCCAGCAGCGTTTTGCCAGCTAACTATGGCTACACCTTC
TRBD1	NA	TRBV5-6	TRBJ2-2	CASTVAGTGDTGELFF	TGTGCCAGCACCGTCGCCGGGACAGGTGACACCGGGGAGCTGTTTTTT
TRBD2	NA	TRBV7-7	TRBJ2-1	CASSLLLASGGEQFF	TGTGCCAGCAGCTTATTACTAGCCTCGGGAGGTGAGCAGTTCTTC
NA	NA	TRBV7-9	TRBJ2-6	CASTPGQPSGANVLTF	TGTGCCAGCACCCCGGGACAACCCTCTGGGGCCAACGTCCTGACTTTC
TRBD1	NA	TRBV5-5	TRBJ2-1	CASSLSTGTGSYEQFF	TGTGCCAGCAGCTTAAGCACCGGGACAGGGTCTTATGAGCAGTTCTTC
TRBD1	NA	TRBV5-1	TRBJ2-7	CASSLSGGSYEQYF	TGCGCCAGCAGCTTGTCAGGGGGCTCCTACGAGCAGTACTTC